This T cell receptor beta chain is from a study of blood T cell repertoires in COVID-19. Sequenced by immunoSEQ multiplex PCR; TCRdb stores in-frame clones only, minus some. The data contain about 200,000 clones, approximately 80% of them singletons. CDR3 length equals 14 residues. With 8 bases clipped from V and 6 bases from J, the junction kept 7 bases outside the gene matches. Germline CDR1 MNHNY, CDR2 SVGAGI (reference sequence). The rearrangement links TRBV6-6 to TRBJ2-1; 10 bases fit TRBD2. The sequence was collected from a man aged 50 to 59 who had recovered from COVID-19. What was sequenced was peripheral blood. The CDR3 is CASFPSGSRNEQFF. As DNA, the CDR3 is TGTGCCAGCTTTCCTAGCGGGAGCCGCAATGAGCAGTTCTTC.